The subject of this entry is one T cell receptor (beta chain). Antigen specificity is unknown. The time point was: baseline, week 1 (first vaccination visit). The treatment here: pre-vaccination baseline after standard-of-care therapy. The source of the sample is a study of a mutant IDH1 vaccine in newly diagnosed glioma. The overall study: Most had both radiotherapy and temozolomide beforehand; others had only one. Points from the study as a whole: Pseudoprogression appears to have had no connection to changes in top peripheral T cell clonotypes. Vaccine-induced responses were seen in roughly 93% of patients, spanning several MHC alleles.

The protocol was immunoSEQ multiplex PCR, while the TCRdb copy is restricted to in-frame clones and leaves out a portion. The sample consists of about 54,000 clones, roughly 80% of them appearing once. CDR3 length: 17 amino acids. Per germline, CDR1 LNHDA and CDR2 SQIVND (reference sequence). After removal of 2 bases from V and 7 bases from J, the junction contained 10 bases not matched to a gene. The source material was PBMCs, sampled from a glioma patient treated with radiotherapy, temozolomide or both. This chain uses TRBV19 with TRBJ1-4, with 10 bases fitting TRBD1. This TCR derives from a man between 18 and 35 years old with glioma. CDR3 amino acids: CASSILGAGTGVEKLFF. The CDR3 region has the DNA TGTGCCAGTAGTATATTAGGGGCCGGGACAGGGGTTGAAAAACTGTTTTTT.